One and the same sample provided the 5 T cell receptor beta chains below, sequenced in a study of T cell repertoires in cytomegalovirus infection. TCRdb fed the reads into MiXCR, producing one record per CDR3 protein. In the table there are about 600,000 distinct CDR3 sequences, around 24% of which are singletons. Sequencing was carried out using CD8+ T cells from PBMCs. The receptors derive from a human donor in good health (CMV status not recorded). Some clones in this sample may be carry-over from other donors' samples.

This clonotype was detected many times. This rearrangement joins TRBV7-2 to TRBJ1-5; TRBD1 might be the D (5 bases). The germline CDR1 and CDR2 sequences are SGHTA and FQGNSA. This CDR3 has 13 residues. Trimming took 5 bases from V and 6 from J, leaving 11 bases between them. Here the CDR3 reads CASSTSTVQPQHF. The CDR3 DNA reads TGTGCCAGCAGCACTTCGACAGTTCAGCCCCAGCATTTT.

This clonotype has a handful of counts. The CDR3 sequence: CATSRDRSGEQYV. DNA of the CDR3: TGTGCCACCAGCAGAGATAGGTCGGGAGAGCAGTACGTC. This chain connects TRBV15 to TRBJ2-7; D is possibly TRBD2 (5 bases). The germline V gene encodes CDR1 LNHNV and CDR2 YYDKDF (reference sequence). CDR3 length: 13 residues. V gave up 0 bases and J gave up 7 bases, with 10 bases separating them.

The genes are TRBV6-6 and TRBJ2-4; 7 bases map to TRBD1. The CDR3 runs to 16 residues. Germline-derived CDR1 and CDR2 are MNHNY and SVGAGI (reference sequence). V was clipped by 2 bases and J by 8 bases; unmatched bases: 12. Here the CDR3 reads CASSYAGTALGDIQYF. The CDR3 DNA is TGTGCCAGCAGTTACGCCGGGACAGCCCTCGGGGACATTCAGTACTTC.

This clonotype was recorded many times. The CDR3 bases are TGTGCCAGCAGCCCGCGGACGGGGAACACCGGGGAGCTGTTTTTT. Residues: CASSPRTGNTGELFF. The chain couples TRBV7-9 to TRBJ2-2, with D unresolved. This CDR3 comprises 15 residues. V lost 5 bases to trimming and J lost 1 base, with 11 bases between them. The germline V gene has CDR1 SEHNR and CDR2 FQNEAQ (reference sequence).

The CDR3 region has the DNA TGCAGCGTTACACAGGGAGGAAGGAGCACCGGGGAGCTGTTTTTT. Translation: CSVTQGGRSTGELFF. This chain joins TRBV29-1 and TRBJ2-2, with D perhaps given as TRBD1 or TRBD2 (6 bases each). The germline V gene has CDR1 SQVTM and CDR2 ANQGSEA. The germline V and J ends were trimmed by 5 bases and 4 bases, with 17 bases remaining between them. The CDR3 length is 15 residues.